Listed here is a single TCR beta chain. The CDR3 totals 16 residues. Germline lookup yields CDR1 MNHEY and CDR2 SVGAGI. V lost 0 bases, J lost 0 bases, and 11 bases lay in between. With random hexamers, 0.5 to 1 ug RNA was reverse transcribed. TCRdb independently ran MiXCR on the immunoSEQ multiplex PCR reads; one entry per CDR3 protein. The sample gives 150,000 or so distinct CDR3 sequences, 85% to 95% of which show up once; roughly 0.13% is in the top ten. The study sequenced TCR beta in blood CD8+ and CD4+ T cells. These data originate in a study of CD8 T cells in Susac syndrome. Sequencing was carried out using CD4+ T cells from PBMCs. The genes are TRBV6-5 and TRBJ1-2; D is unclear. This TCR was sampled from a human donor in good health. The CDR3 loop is CASSYSVGVSNYGYTF. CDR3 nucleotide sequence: TGTGCCAGCAGTTACTCTGTCGGTGTCTCTAACTATGGCTACACCTTC.